A selection of T cell receptor beta chains follows, all from one sample in a study of T cells expressing NK-cell markers. Reprocessing the 5' RACE reads, TCRdb reports a single entry for every CDR3 protein and omits DNA. Its table lists some 500,000 distinct CDR3 sequences. The sequenced material came from blood T cells: a sorted CD56 or NKG2C T cell subset, CD4+ or CD8+ T cells, or bulk PBMC T cells (not recorded which). These receptors were collected from a woman between 45 and 65 years old in good health. CDR3s include the opening cysteine and the closing phenylalanine or tryptophan. The order of the fields is CDR3 protein, J gene, V gene, CDR3 length.

CAISESPGGSNEKLFF | TRBJ1-4 | TRBV10-3 | 16
CASSQAVAVSGNTIYF | TRBJ1-3 | TRBV14 | 16
CASSSTGASGTEAFF | TRBJ1-1 | TRBV7-9 | 15
CASSSGQGPFQETQYF | TRBJ2-5 | TRBV5-8 | 16
CALRWQAGELFF | TRBJ2-2 | TRBV7-9 | 12
CASSPRLALVQFF | TRBJ2-1 | TRBV3-1 | 13
CASSYRTGEAGYTF | TRBJ1-2 | TRBV3-1 | 14
CASSPYSGTETQYF | TRBJ2-5 | TRBV5-5 | 14
CTSSGSSYNEQFF | TRBJ2-1 | TRBV1 | 13
CASSSGLSQFQFF | TRBJ2-1 | TRBV7-2 | 13
CASGRGVGEKRSSYEQYF | TRBJ2-7 | TRBV12-3/TRBV12-4 | 18
CACSRGNTIYF | TRBJ1-3 | TRBV30 | 11
CASSPRPGVVETQYF | TRBJ2-5 | TRBV27 | 15
CATSDTGGPNGSTDTQYF | TRBJ2-3 | TRBV15 | 18
CASSRSWAEQFF | TRBJ2-1 | TRBV12-3/TRBV12-4 | 12
CATATGDTQYF | TRBJ2-3 | TRBV24-1 | 11
CASSFWDPRGNQPQHF | TRBJ1-5 | TRBV12-3/TRBV12-4 | 16
CASSYELGYEQYF | TRBJ2-7 | TRBV12-3/TRBV12-4 | 13
CASSLGTGGASGELFF | TRBJ2-2 | TRBV5-4 | 16
CASSLVRTGEFNTGELFF | TRBJ2-2 | TRBV5-1 | 18
CASSIRYEQFF | TRBJ2-1 | TRBV19 | 11
CATSRDVRNQNTEAFF | TRBJ1-1 | TRBV15 | 16
CASSTFRTTSGANVLTF | TRBJ2-6 | TRBV12-3/TRBV12-4 | 17